This paragraph covers one TCR beta chain sequence. The antigen this receptor binds is unknown. No much larger clonotype is one base removed from it; base qualities were not supplied. The sample's time point label, decoded: before neoadjuvant nivolumab. The patients had newly diagnosed stage II-IVA oral cavity squamous cell carcinoma and had not received any prior systemic or radiation treatment. The cohort was made up of patients with locally advanced, HPV-negative oral cavity squamous cell carcinoma. No culture maintenance or expansion was done, as the peripheral blood mononuclear cells went straight to analysis. Samples came from a longitudinal correlative study of a single-arm phase II trial of neoadjuvant nivolumab in oral cavity squamous cell carcinoma. Genomic DNA-based TCRbeta sequencing was performed on subject-matched pre- and post-treatment PBMCs and tumors from three responders and three non-responders. Peripheral blood mononuclear cells were drawn once before nivolumab treatment and a second time after treatment, when surgery took place. The Maxwell RSC DNA from Cells kit was used to isolate genomic DNA from PBMCs.

The sample originates from a study of neoadjuvant anti-PD-1 for oral cavity cancer (dated by TCRdb to 2020 to 2023). About the study as a whole: Before curative-intent surgical resection, most patients were given three to four biweekly doses of nivolumab at 3 mg/kg. For patients who did not progress, a fourth nivolumab dose was given around day 43, followed by definitive surgical resection on days 50-56. Under RECIST 1.1, a patient counted as a responder if showing complete response, partial response or stable disease, and as a non-responder if showing progression. There were approximately 12 patients in the parent correlative cohort, and the response rate was 33%. General conclusions and limits of the study: After neoadjuvant nivolumab, T cell clonality (Gini index) in PBMCs was significantly higher in non-responders than in responders. Only a few patients per response group were included in the TCR analyses, and the authors called for validation in larger cohorts. A higher pretreatment blood Treg/Th17 ratio correlated with both higher pretreatment blood TCRbeta clonality and lower post-treatment tumor TCRbeta clonality.

The CDR3 measures 15 amino acids from cysteine to phenylalanine. The CDR3 DNA has 45 bases and is translated from base 1. According to the germline V gene (reference sequence), CDR1 reads MNHNY and CDR2 reads SVGAGI. Trimming leaves V shorter by 0 bases and J shorter by 6 bases, with the junction holding 6 bases beyond the gene matches. For deep sequencing, each PBMC sample was run in six replicates, with libraries mostly built from approximately 520 ng of input genomic DNA. The immunoSEQ hsTCRbeta kit was used to prepare TCRbeta libraries, following the manufacturer's instructions. The completed libraries were mixed into a single pool at 3 nM, then sequenced with an Illumina NovaSeq 6000 S4 flow cell. The published analysis was carried out like this. Raw data preprocessing and quality control were performed with the immunoSEQ Analyzer. The analysis was restricted to productive rearrangements, with each unique CDR3 amino acid sequence defining a clonotype. Repertoire clonality was estimated as the Gini-Simpson index, which was calculated using the R package tcR. Student's t test was used to compare Gini indices, while Pearson correlation assessed associations with tumor size change. The table was pulled from immuneACCESS by TCRdb, which kept in-frame rearrangements only. Such tables lose some clones; where checked, under half of the loss comes from unresolved V genes, and the rest has no known cause. For V, J and clone size, that table is used; D and trimming come from the DNA. The sample records 14,000 or so clones, around two thirds of which are singletons. The top ten clones comprise roughly 2.2% of the sample.

The specimen comprised PBMCs, sampled before nivolumab (anti-PD-1) treatment. Recombination linked TRBV6-6 to TRBJ1-2, and TRBD1 aligns with 8 junction nucleotides. The TCR was taken from a person aged 40-85 years with oral cavity squamous cell carcinoma. For the CDR3, the sequence is CASSYSFQGADGYTF. The bases are TGTGCCAGCAGTTACTCCTTTCAGGGGGCTGATGGCTACACCTTC.